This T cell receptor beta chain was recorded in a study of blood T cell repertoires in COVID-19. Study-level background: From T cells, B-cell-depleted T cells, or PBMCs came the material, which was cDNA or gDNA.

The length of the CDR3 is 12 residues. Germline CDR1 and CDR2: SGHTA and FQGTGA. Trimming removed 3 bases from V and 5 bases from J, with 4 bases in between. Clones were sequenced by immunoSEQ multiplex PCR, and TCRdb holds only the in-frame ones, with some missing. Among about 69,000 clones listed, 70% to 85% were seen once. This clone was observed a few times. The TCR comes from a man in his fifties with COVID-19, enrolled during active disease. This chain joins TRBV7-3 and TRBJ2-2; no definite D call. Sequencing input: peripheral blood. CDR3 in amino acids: CASSFQTGELFF. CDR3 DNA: TGTGCCAGCAGCTTCCAGACCGGGGAGCTGTTTTTT.